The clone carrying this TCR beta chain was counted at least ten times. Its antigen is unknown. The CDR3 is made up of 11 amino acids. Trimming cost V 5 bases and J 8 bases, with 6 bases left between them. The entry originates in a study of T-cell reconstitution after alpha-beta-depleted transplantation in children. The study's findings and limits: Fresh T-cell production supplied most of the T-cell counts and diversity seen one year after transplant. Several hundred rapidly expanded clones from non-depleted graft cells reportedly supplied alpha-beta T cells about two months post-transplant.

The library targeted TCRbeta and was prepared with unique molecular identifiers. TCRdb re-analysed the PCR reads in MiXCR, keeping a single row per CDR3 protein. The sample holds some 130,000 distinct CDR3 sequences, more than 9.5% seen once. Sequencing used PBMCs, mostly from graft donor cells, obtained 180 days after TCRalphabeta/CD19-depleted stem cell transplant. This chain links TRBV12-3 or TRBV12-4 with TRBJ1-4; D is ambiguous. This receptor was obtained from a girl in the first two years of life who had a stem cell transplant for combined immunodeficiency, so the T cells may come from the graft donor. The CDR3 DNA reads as TGTGCCAGCAGTCTTGCGGAAAAACTGTTTTTT. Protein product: CASSLAEKLFF.